Listed below are T cell receptor beta chains from one sample, sequenced in a study of blood T cell repertoires in COVID-19. Data came from immunoSEQ multiplex PCR; TCRdb stores just in-frame clones and leaves some out. The sample shows approximately 200,000 clones, around nine tenths of them seen only once. Sequenced: peripheral blood. The source is a man aged 65 to 79 with active or convalescent COVID-19. Each CDR3 is given with its conserved first and last residue. The order of the fields is CDR3 DNA, CDR3 protein, CDR3 length, D gene, J gene, clone size, V gene. A D gene is named only where the DNA matches it firmly. A row's size may be missing; if present it is once, few, many or a size class.

CDR3 DNA: TGTGCCTCCGACAGGGTCGGGACTGAAGCTTTCTTT; CDR3 protein: CASDRVGTEAFF; CDR3 length: 12; D gene: TRBD1; J gene: TRBJ1-1; clone size: .; V gene: TRBV30
CDR3 DNA: TGTGCCAGCAGCTCGCCGGGACTAGCGGGAGTGTATGAGCAGTTCTTC; CDR3 protein: CASSSPGLAGVYEQFF; CDR3 length: 16; D gene: TRBD2; J gene: TRBJ2-1; clone size: few; V gene: TRBV5-6
CDR3 DNA: TGCGCCAGCAGCGAGACCGGGACAGGGGTTTTTCCTAATGAAAAACTGTTTTTT; CDR3 protein: CASSETGTGVFPNEKLFF; CDR3 length: 18; D gene: TRBD1; J gene: TRBJ1-4; clone size: .; V gene: TRBV5-1
CDR3 DNA: TGTGCCAGCAGCCAAGATCAGAATCAGCCCCAGCATTTT; CDR3 protein: CASSQDQNQPQHF; CDR3 length: 13; D gene: .; J gene: TRBJ1-5; clone size: .; V gene: TRBV3-1/TRBV3-2
CDR3 DNA: TGTGCCAGCAGTTACTCGGACAGGGGGAGTACCGGGGAGCTGTTTTTT; CDR3 protein: CASSYSDRGSTGELFF; CDR3 length: 16; D gene: TRBD1; J gene: TRBJ2-2; clone size: .; V gene: TRBV6-5
CDR3 DNA: TGCAGTGCTAGTGGGACTATCGTCACAGATACGCAGTATTTT; CDR3 protein: CSASGTIVTDTQYF; CDR3 length: 14; D gene: TRBD2; J gene: TRBJ2-3; clone size: .; V gene: TRBV20-1
CDR3 DNA: TGTGCCTGGAGTCCCGGGACAACTGGCTACACCTTC; CDR3 protein: CAWSPGTTGYTF; CDR3 length: 12; D gene: .; J gene: TRBJ1-2; clone size: once; V gene: TRBV30
CDR3 DNA: TGTGCCAGCAGCCGGGAGAATTCACCCCTCCACTTT; CDR3 protein: CASSRENSPLHF; CDR3 length: 12; D gene: .; J gene: TRBJ1-6; clone size: .; V gene: TRBV6-2/TRBV6-3
CDR3 DNA: TGTGCCACCCAACACCTCCCCCCTGTAGCCAAAAACATTCAGTACTTC; CDR3 protein: CATQHLPPVAKNIQYF; CDR3 length: 16; D gene: .; J gene: TRBJ2-4; clone size: .; V gene: TRBV15
CDR3 DNA: TGCGCCAGCAGCCACGGGGACAGGTTGAACACTGAAGCTTTCTTT; CDR3 protein: CASSHGDRLNTEAFF; CDR3 length: 15; D gene: TRBD1; J gene: TRBJ1-1; clone size: .; V gene: TRBV4-3
CDR3 DNA: TGTGCCAGCAGTTTTAGCGGGAGGGGCCCAGAGACCCAGTACTTC; CDR3 protein: CASSFSGRGPETQYF; CDR3 length: 15; D gene: TRBD2; J gene: TRBJ2-5; clone size: .; V gene: TRBV27
CDR3 DNA: TGTGCCAGCAGCTTATCTACCGGGGAGCTGTTTTTT; CDR3 protein: CASSLSTGELFF; CDR3 length: 12; D gene: .; J gene: TRBJ2-2; clone size: .; V gene: TRBV7-2
CDR3 DNA: TGTGCCAGCAGCTTAGGCGGGAGGAGGTTGGGAAATGAGCAGTTCTTC; CDR3 protein: CASSLGGRRLGNEQFF; CDR3 length: 16; D gene: TRBD2; J gene: TRBJ2-1; clone size: .; V gene: TRBV7-2
CDR3 DNA: TGTGCCAGCAGCTTGTGGTCTAGCGGGACCTACACAGATACGCAGTATTTT; CDR3 protein: CASSLWSSGTYTDTQYF; CDR3 length: 17; D gene: TRBD2; J gene: TRBJ2-3; clone size: once; V gene: TRBV5-5
CDR3 DNA: TGTGCCAGCAGCTTCGAATGGGGCTCTGGCTACACCTTC; CDR3 protein: CASSFEWGSGYTF; CDR3 length: 13; D gene: .; J gene: TRBJ1-2; clone size: .; V gene: TRBV5-4
CDR3 DNA: TGCGCCAGCAGCCAAGAGGTAGCGGGAGCAAACAATGAGCAGTTCTTC; CDR3 protein: CASSQEVAGANNEQFF; CDR3 length: 16; D gene: TRBD2; J gene: TRBJ2-1; clone size: .; V gene: TRBV4-3
CDR3 DNA: TGTGCCAGCAGCTTAACCTCCGGGAGCCCCACCTACGAGCAGTACTTC; CDR3 protein: CASSLTSGSPTYEQYF; CDR3 length: 16; D gene: .; J gene: TRBJ2-7; clone size: .; V gene: TRBV7-2
CDR3 DNA: TGTGCCAGCAGTTTACTGGGACAGGGGGTGAACACTGAAGCTTTCTTT; CDR3 protein: CASSLLGQGVNTEAFF; CDR3 length: 16; D gene: TRBD1; J gene: TRBJ1-1; clone size: .; V gene: TRBV28
CDR3 DNA: TGCGCCAGCAGCCAAGGACAGATGATGAACTATGGCTACACCTTC; CDR3 protein: CASSQGQMMNYGYTF; CDR3 length: 15; D gene: .; J gene: TRBJ1-2; clone size: .; V gene: TRBV4-3
CDR3 DNA: TGTGCCAGCAGCGCCGGCTTCGGGTTAACCCAGTACTTC; CDR3 protein: CASSAGFGLTQYF; CDR3 length: 13; D gene: .; J gene: TRBJ2-5; clone size: few; V gene: TRBV9
CDR3 DNA: TGTGCCAGCAGCCCCCGTGGGGCAGGGGGCTACAATGAGCAGTTCTTC; CDR3 protein: CASSPRGAGGYNEQFF; CDR3 length: 16; D gene: TRBD1; J gene: TRBJ2-1; clone size: few; V gene: TRBV7-2
CDR3 DNA: TGTGCCAGCAGCCAAGATTCGGCTAGCGGGAGGACCACGACAGATACGCAGTATTTT; CDR3 protein: CASSQDSASGRTTTDTQYF; CDR3 length: 19; D gene: TRBD2; J gene: TRBJ2-3; clone size: .; V gene: TRBV3-1/TRBV3-2
CDR3 DNA: TGCGCCAGCAGGCCCCCAGGGCCCTACAATGAGCAGTTCTTC; CDR3 protein: CASRPPGPYNEQFF; CDR3 length: 14; D gene: .; J gene: TRBJ2-1; clone size: .; V gene: TRBV10-2
CDR3 DNA: TGTGCCTCTCGGGAGAAGGGCCATAATTCACCCCTCCACTTT; CDR3 protein: CASREKGHNSPLHF; CDR3 length: 14; D gene: .; J gene: TRBJ1-6; clone size: .; V gene: TRBV19
CDR3 DNA: TGTGCCAGCAGCGAGACGGGGTGTCTTGGCTACACCTTC; CDR3 protein: CASSETGCLGYTF; CDR3 length: 13; D gene: .; J gene: TRBJ1-2; clone size: .; V gene: TRBV6-4
CDR3 DNA: TGCAGCGTTGAAGACAGGGGGAAGCATGGCTACACCTTC; CDR3 protein: CSVEDRGKHGYTF; CDR3 length: 13; D gene: TRBD1; J gene: TRBJ1-2; clone size: .; V gene: TRBV29-1
CDR3 DNA: TGTGCCTGGAGTTTCAGGGATAACAAAAACATTCAGTACTTC; CDR3 protein: CAWSFRDNKNIQYF; CDR3 length: 14; D gene: .; J gene: TRBJ2-4; clone size: .; V gene: TRBV30
CDR3 DNA: TGTGCCAGCAGCTTAGGGGACAGGGGCTTTAGCAATCAGCCCCAGCATTTT; CDR3 protein: CASSLGDRGFSNQPQHF; CDR3 length: 17; D gene: TRBD1; J gene: TRBJ1-5; clone size: .; V gene: TRBV11-2
CDR3 DNA: TGTGCCAGCAGGAGACAGTCTAACTATGGCTACACCTTC; CDR3 protein: CASRRQSNYGYTF; CDR3 length: 13; D gene: .; J gene: TRBJ1-2; clone size: .; V gene: TRBV6-5
CDR3 DNA: TGTGCCAGCAGCCTACAGGAGAACACTGAAGCTTTCTTT; CDR3 protein: CASSLQENTEAFF; CDR3 length: 13; D gene: .; J gene: TRBJ1-1; clone size: .; V gene: TRBV11-3
CDR3 DNA: TGTGCCAGCAGCTTAGGTCGACTACTGCGGGCTAATGAAAAACTGTTTTTT; CDR3 protein: CASSLGRLLRANEKLFF; CDR3 length: 17; D gene: .; J gene: TRBJ1-4; clone size: once; V gene: TRBV11-3
CDR3 DNA: TGCGCCAGCAGAGGGCAGGGGAAAAACTACGAGCAGTACTTC; CDR3 protein: CASRGQGKNYEQYF; CDR3 length: 14; D gene: .; J gene: TRBJ2-7; clone size: .; V gene: TRBV5-1
CDR3 DNA: TGTGCCAGCAGCGAGGGACAGGCGGGGTTGGGCACTGAAGCTTTCTTT; CDR3 protein: CASSEGQAGLGTEAFF; CDR3 length: 16; D gene: TRBD1; J gene: TRBJ1-1; clone size: once; V gene: TRBV9
CDR3 DNA: TGTGCCAGAAGCTCCCGACAGGGCTTCTCTGGAAACACCATATATTTT; CDR3 protein: CARSSRQGFSGNTIYF; CDR3 length: 16; D gene: TRBD1; J gene: TRBJ1-3; clone size: few; V gene: TRBV5-3
CDR3 DNA: TGTGCCTGGACCTCAGGGGGATCCACAGATACGCAGTATTTT; CDR3 protein: CAWTSGGSTDTQYF; CDR3 length: 14; D gene: TRBD1; J gene: TRBJ2-3; clone size: .; V gene: TRBV30
CDR3 DNA: TGTGCCAGCCCCATGGGACAGTTGTACGAGCAGTACTTC; CDR3 protein: CASPMGQLYEQYF; CDR3 length: 13; D gene: TRBD1; J gene: TRBJ2-7; clone size: once; V gene: TRBV6-5
CDR3 DNA: TGCGCCAGCAGTGATCTATACGAGCAGTACTTC; CDR3 protein: CASSDLYEQYF; CDR3 length: 11; D gene: .; J gene: TRBJ2-7; clone size: .; V gene: TRBV5-1
CDR3 DNA: TGCGCCAGCAGCCAAGAGTCCTTCTACCAAGCTTTCTTT; CDR3 protein: CASSQESFYQAFF; CDR3 length: 13; D gene: .; J gene: TRBJ1-1; clone size: .; V gene: TRBV4-1
CDR3 DNA: TGTGCCTGGAGTGTACGGCAGGGTGACACTGAAGCTTTCTTT; CDR3 protein: CAWSVRQGDTEAFF; CDR3 length: 14; D gene: .; J gene: TRBJ1-1; clone size: .; V gene: TRBV30
CDR3 DNA: TGTGCCAGCAGGGGAATTAGCGGGAGCTACAATGAGCAGTTCTTC; CDR3 protein: CASRGISGSYNEQFF; CDR3 length: 15; D gene: TRBD2; J gene: TRBJ2-1; clone size: .; V gene: TRBV9
CDR3 DNA: TGTGCCAGCAGTTCTCGACAGACAAAAAAAGAGACCCAGTACTTC; CDR3 protein: CASSSRQTKKETQYF; CDR3 length: 15; D gene: .; J gene: TRBJ2-5; clone size: .; V gene: TRBV28
CDR3 DNA: TGTGCCAGCAGTTCCCTAGGAGGCTCCTACGAGCAGTACTTC; CDR3 protein: CASSSLGGSYEQYF; CDR3 length: 14; D gene: .; J gene: TRBJ2-7; clone size: .; V gene: TRBV27
CDR3 DNA: TGTGCCAGCAGCTTAGGCAGGGGATCCGGCGAAAAACTGTTTTTT; CDR3 protein: CASSLGRGSGEKLFF; CDR3 length: 15; D gene: .; J gene: TRBJ1-4; clone size: once; V gene: TRBV7-8
CDR3 DNA: TGCGCCAGCAGCTTGGACGGGGCCGGGACAGGGACCAATGAGCAGTTCTTC; CDR3 protein: CASSLDGAGTGTNEQFF; CDR3 length: 17; D gene: TRBD1; J gene: TRBJ2-1; clone size: .; V gene: TRBV5-1
CDR3 DNA: TGTGCCAGTAGCTCCCAGGGGGCGAGCTATGGCTACACCTTC; CDR3 protein: CASSSQGASYGYTF; CDR3 length: 14; D gene: TRBD1; J gene: TRBJ1-2; clone size: .; V gene: TRBV19
CDR3 DNA: TGTGCCAGCAGCCATCAGGGGTTCGATTCACCCCTCCACTTT; CDR3 protein: CASSHQGFDSPLHF; CDR3 length: 14; D gene: .; J gene: TRBJ1-6; clone size: .; V gene: TRBV3-1/TRBV3-2
CDR3 DNA: TGTGCCAGCCGGAAGGACAGGAGTCATCAGCCCCAGCATTTT; CDR3 protein: CASRKDRSHQPQHF; CDR3 length: 14; D gene: TRBD1; J gene: TRBJ1-5; clone size: .; V gene: TRBV18
CDR3 DNA: TGTGCCAGCAGTTTGAGGCCCCTGGACGAGCAGTACTTC; CDR3 protein: CASSLRPLDEQYF; CDR3 length: 13; D gene: .; J gene: TRBJ2-7; clone size: few; V gene: TRBV12-3/TRBV12-4
CDR3 DNA: TGTGCCAGCAGTTTATTGGGGGGACAGCCCCAGCATTTT; CDR3 protein: CASSLLGGQPQHF; CDR3 length: 13; D gene: .; J gene: TRBJ1-5; clone size: .; V gene: TRBV28
CDR3 DNA: TGCGCCAGCAGCTTCCCCCGGGACTCTTACGATGAGCAGTTCTTC; CDR3 protein: CASSFPRDSYDEQFF; CDR3 length: 15; D gene: .; J gene: TRBJ2-1; clone size: .; V gene: TRBV5-1
CDR3 DNA: TGTGCCAGTAGTCCTACAGGGTCTACGGTACGTCAGCCCCAGCATTTT; CDR3 protein: CASSPTGSTVRQPQHF; CDR3 length: 16; D gene: .; J gene: TRBJ1-5; clone size: .; V gene: TRBV19
CDR3 DNA: TGCGCCAGCAGCGGCGGAGGACAGGCCAATAGTTACACCTTC; CDR3 protein: CASSGGGQANSYTF; CDR3 length: 14; D gene: TRBD1; J gene: TRBJ1-2; clone size: .; V gene: TRBV5-1
CDR3 DNA: TGCGCCAGCAGCCCGGGGACAGGGGACGAAAAACTGTTTTTT; CDR3 protein: CASSPGTGDEKLFF; CDR3 length: 14; D gene: TRBD1; J gene: TRBJ1-4; clone size: once; V gene: TRBV5-1
CDR3 DNA: TGTGCCAGCAGCCCGAACCCAGGGGATGGCTACACCTTC; CDR3 protein: CASSPNPGDGYTF; CDR3 length: 13; D gene: .; J gene: TRBJ1-2; clone size: .; V gene: TRBV7-9
CDR3 DNA: TGCAGTGCTAGTGGCGGGAATGAAAAACTGTTTTTT; CDR3 protein: CSASGGNEKLFF; CDR3 length: 12; D gene: .; J gene: TRBJ1-4; clone size: .; V gene: TRBV20-1
CDR3 DNA: TGTGCCAGCAGTCGGGGACTTGCTGGAAACATTCAGTACTTC; CDR3 protein: CASSRGLAGNIQYF; CDR3 length: 14; D gene: .; J gene: TRBJ2-4; clone size: .; V gene: TRBV27